This TCR beta chain originates from a study of beta chain bispecific antibodies for T cell cancers (dated by TCRdb to about 2021). For context, the study as a whole: Healthy donor T cells were cocultured with T cell leukemia lines and bispecific antibodies, and TRBV sequencing of the surviving cells was then used to measure how much each TRBV family was depleted. Surface TRBV12 (TRBV12-3) was expressed on Jurkat cells, and surface TRBV5-5 was expressed on HPB-ALL cells. Summary of the overall study and its limitations: Cross-reactivity of the anti-TRBV5-5 antibody with TRBV5-6 was attributed to high sequence similarity between the two genes. Every sequenced sample contained a mix of leukemia cell line cells and normal T cells, and most targeted TRBV signal came from the leukemia cells rather than from the normal T cells. Relative to anti-CD19, anti-TRBV12 exposure cut the share of total TRBV signal from TRBV12-3 by roughly 99%, while TRBV12-4 dropped by about 40%, which was not significant. Compared with anti-CD19, anti-TRBV5-5 exposure reduced TRBV5-5 signal by approximately 98% and the closely related TRBV5-6 by around 92%.

According to the study, the label for this sample's treatment or condition signals: alpha-CD19 control bispecific (anti-CD19 x anti-CD3). For about 3 days, T cells were expanded from blood mononuclear cells using either the anti-CD3 antibody OKT3 or CD3/CD28 Dynabeads. Anti-CD19 bispecific antibody cocultures served as comparators for TRBV sequencing; in separate killing assays, anti-CD19 had no effect on Jurkat or HPB-ALL cells. Expanded T cells were maintained in RPMI 1640 supplemented with roughly 10% fetal bovine serum, recombinant human IL-2 (roughly 100 IU/ml) and IL-7 (about 5 ng/ml). For cocultures, about 5 x 10^4 normal T cells were combined with about 5 x 10^4 target cells and bispecific antibody in around 100 ul and incubated for around 16 hours at 37 degrees C. Every bispecific antibody was made of two single-chain variable fragments, expressed in a single-chain diabody format carrying a His tag. Healthy human donors supplied the effector T cells, with peripheral blood mononuclear cells isolated from leukapheresis samples using Ficoll density gradient centrifugation.

Unique molecular identifier barcodes were incorporated into the libraries and were used for clonotype quantification. Qiagen AllPrep DNA/RNA Micro kits were used to isolate total RNA, and an Agilent TapeStation was used to check RNA quality. TCR beta libraries were built by 5' RACE: cDNA synthesis followed by two PCR steps using TCR beta constant-region gene-specific primers. Sequencing of the TCR beta libraries was performed on an Illumina MiSeq platform. In the paper's pipeline: Reads were processed with MIGEC, MiXCR and VDJtools. To get a clonotype's frequency, the unique molecular identifiers belonging to that clonotype were divided by all unique molecular identifiers in the sample. Nonfunctional TRBV genes classified in IMGT as pseudogenes or open reading frames, such as TRBV1, TRBV12-1 and TRBV21, were excluded. TCRdb redid the processing of the public reads, applying fastp at Q25 and MiXCR, and retained in-frame beta chains. Each CDR3 protein appears once, grouped with its most common genes and DNA. The V and J calls and clone size come from TCRdb's table, not from the authors' own analysis. The sample profile shows 7,500 to 9,500 distinct CDR3 sequences; about 2.4% of them were found once. Roughly 68% of the sample belongs to the ten largest clones.

The CDR3 covers 13 residues, taking in both the cysteine and the phenylalanine. This entry keeps only the CDR3 DNA: 39 bases, framed from base 1. V and J are truncated by 0 bases and 13 bases respectively, leaving an intervening sequence of 14 bases. CDR1 MNHEY and CDR2 SVGAGI are derived from the germline V gene. This clonotype was seen at least ten times. What this receptor recognizes is not known. No much larger clone is present one base from it, and per-base qualities are unavailable. The TCR was taken from a human donor in good health. Some clones in this sample may be carry-over from other donors' samples. Recombination joined TRBV6-5 with TRBJ2-3, with the D segment possibly TRBD1 or TRBD2, each aligning over 5 bases. Sequencing was performed on T cells from a healthy donor cultured with Jurkat leukemia cells, taken from a culture containing an anti-CD19 bispecific antibody. The DNA sequence is TGTGCCAGCAGTTACTCTCTCGGGACCCCTGAGTATTTT. Its protein product is CASSYSLGTPEYF.